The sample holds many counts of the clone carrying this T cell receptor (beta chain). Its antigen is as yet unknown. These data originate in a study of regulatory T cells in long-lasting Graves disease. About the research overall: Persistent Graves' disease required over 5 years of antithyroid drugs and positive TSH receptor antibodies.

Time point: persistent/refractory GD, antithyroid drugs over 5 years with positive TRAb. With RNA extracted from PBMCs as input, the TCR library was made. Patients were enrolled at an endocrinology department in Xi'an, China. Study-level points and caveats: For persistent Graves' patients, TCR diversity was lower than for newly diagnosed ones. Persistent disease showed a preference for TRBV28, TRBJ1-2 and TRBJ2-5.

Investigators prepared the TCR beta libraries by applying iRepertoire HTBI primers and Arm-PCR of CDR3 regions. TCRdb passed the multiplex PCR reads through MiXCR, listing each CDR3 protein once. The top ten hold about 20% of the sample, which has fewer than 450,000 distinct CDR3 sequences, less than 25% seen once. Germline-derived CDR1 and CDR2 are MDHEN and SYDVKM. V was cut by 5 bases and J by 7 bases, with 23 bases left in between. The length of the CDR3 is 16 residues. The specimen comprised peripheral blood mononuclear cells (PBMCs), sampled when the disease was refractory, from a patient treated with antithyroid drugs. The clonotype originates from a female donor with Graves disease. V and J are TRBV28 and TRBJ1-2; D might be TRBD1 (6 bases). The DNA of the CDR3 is TGTGCCAGCAGTGCTCCGGACAGATCGTCGGGGGGTGGCTACACCTTC. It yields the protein CASSAPDRSSGGGYTF.